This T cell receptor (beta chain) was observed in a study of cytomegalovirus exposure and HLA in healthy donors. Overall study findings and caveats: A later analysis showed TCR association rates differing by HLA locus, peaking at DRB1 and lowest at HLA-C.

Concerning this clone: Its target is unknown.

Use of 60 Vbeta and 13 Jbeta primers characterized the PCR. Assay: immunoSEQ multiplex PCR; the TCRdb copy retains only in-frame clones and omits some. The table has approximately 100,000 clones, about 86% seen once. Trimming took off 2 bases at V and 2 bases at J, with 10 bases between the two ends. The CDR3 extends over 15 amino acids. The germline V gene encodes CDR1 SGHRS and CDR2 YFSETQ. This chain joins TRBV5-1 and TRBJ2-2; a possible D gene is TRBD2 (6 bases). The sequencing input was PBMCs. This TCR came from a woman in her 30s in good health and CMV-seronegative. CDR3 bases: TGCGCCAGCAGCTTCCGACTAGTCAACACCGGGGAGCTGTTTTTT. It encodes CASSFRLVNTGELFF.